This record concerns one T cell receptor beta chain sequence. V dropped 4 bases and J dropped 1 base, with 18 bases sitting between them. CDR1 and CDR2 (germline): LGHNA, YSLEER. This CDR3 has 17 amino acids. Study processing details: Amplification with reference gene primers provided the estimates of nucleated cell counts. TCRdb's table, derived via immunoSEQ multiplex PCR, lists solely in-frame clones and lacks some. V, J and clone size are taken as reported in that table, and D and trimming were inferred from the DNA itself. The sample has approximately 150,000 clones; approximately 84% are singletons. The data were taken from a study of blood T cell repertoires in COVID-19. Overall study context: The study drew acute and convalescent COVID-19 samples from the United States, Italy and Spain. T cells, B-cell-depleted T cells, or PBMCs supplied cDNA or gDNA.

Sequencing was carried out using peripheral blood. The TCR comes from a man between 65 and 85 years old with active or convalescent COVID-19. The V and J genes are TRBV4-3 and TRBJ2-3; D is ambiguous. The CDR3 DNA is TGCGCCAGCAGCCTTTTCCCTCCTGGCGGCCGCACAGATACGCAGTATTTT. Protein product: CASSLFPPGGRTDTQYF.